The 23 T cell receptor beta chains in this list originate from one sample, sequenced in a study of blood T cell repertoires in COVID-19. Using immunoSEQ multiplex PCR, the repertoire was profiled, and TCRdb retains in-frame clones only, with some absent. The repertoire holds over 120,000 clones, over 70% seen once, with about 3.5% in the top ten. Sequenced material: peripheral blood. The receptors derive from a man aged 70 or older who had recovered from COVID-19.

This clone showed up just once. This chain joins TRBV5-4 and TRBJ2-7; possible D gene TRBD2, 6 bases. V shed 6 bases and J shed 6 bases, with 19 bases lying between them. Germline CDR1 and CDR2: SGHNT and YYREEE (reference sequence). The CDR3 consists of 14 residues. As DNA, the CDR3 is TGTGCCAGCACCAGAACGGGGGAAGGCGGCGAGCAGTACTTC. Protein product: CASTRTGEGGEQYF.

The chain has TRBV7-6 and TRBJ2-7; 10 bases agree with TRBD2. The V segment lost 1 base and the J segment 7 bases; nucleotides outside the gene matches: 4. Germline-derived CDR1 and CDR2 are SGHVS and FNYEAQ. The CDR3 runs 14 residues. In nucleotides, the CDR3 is TGTGCCAGCAGCTTAGAGCGGGGGGGGTTGGAGCAGTACTTC. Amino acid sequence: CASSLERGGLEQYF.

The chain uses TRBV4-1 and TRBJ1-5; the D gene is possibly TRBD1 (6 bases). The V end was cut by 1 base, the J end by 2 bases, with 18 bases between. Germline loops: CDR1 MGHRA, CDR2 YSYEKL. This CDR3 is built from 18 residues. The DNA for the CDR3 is TGCGCCAGCAGCCAAGTTGGACGGAAGGCAGGGGGCAATCAGCCCCAGCATTTT. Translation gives CASSQVGRKAGGNQPQHF.

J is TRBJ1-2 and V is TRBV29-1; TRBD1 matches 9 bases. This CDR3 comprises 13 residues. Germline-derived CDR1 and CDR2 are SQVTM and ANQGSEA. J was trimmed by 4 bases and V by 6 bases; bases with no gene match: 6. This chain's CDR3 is CSVHTGGVYGYTF. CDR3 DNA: TGCAGCGTACATACAGGGGGCGTCTATGGCTACACCTTC.

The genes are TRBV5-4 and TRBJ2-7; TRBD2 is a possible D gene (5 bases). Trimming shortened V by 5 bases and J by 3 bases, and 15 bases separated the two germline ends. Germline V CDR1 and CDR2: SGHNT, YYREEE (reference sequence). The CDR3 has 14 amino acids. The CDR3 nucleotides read TGTGCCAGCAGTAGACTATCCGGACTCTACGAGCAGTACTTC. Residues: CASSRLSGLYEQYF.

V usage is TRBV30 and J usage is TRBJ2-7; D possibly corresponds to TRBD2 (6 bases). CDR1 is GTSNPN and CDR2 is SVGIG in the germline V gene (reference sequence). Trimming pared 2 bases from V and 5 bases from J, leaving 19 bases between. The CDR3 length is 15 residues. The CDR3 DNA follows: TGTGCCTGGAGTACACCCCGGGGCGGGATACACGAGCAGTACTTC. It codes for CAWSTPRGGIHEQYF.

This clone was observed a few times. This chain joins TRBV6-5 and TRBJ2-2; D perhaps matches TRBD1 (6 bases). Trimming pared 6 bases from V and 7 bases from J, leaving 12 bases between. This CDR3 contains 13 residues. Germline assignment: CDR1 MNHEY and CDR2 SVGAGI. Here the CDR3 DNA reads TGTGCCAGCAGGAACAGGGCCGGCGGGGAGCTGTTTTTT. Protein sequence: CASRNRAGGELFF.

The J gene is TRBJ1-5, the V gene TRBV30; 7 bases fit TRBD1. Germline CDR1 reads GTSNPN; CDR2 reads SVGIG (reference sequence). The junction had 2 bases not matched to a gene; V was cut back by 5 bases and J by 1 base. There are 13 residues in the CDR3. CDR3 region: CAWAGQSNQPQHF. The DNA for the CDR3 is TGTGCCTGGGCGGGACAGAGCAATCAGCCCCAGCATTTT.

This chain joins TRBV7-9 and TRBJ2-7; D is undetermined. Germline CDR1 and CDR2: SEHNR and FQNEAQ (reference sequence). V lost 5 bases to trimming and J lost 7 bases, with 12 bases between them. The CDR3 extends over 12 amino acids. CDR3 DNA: TGTGCCAGCAGCCGCGGAATCCGGGAGCAGTACTTC. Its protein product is CASSRGIREQYF. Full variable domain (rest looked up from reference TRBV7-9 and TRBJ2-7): DTGVSQNPRHKITKRGQNVTFRCDPISEHNRLYWYRQTLGQGPEFLTYFQNEAQLEKSRLLSDRFSAERPKGSFSTLEIQRTEQGDSAMYLCASSRGIREQYFGPGTRLTVT.

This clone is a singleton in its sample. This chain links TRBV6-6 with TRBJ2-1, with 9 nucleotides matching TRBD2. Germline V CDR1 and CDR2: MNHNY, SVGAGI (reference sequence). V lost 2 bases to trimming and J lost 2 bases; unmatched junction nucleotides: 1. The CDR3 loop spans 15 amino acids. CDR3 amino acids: CASSYGLATYNEQFF. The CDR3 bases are TGTGCCAGCAGTTACGGACTAGCGACCTACAATGAGCAGTTCTTC.

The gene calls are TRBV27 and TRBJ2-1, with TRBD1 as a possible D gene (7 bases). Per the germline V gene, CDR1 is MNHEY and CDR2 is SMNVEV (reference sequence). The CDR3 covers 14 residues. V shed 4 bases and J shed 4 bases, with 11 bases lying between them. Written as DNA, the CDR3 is TGTGCCAGCAGTTGGACAGGACTATACAATGAGCAGTTCTTC. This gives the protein CASSWTGLYNEQFF.

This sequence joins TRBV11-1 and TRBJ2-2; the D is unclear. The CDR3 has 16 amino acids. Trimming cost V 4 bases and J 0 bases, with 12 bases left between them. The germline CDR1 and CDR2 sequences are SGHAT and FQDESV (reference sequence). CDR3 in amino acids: CASSSRSVANTGELFF. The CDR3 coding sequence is TGTGCCAGCAGCTCTCGAAGCGTAGCGAACACCGGGGAGCTGTTTTTT.

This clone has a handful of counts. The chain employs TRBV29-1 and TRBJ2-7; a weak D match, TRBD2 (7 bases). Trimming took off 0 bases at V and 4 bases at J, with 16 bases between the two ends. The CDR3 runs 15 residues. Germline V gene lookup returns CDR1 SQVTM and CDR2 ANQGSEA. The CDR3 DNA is TGCAGCGTTGAAGAAGGGGGGGGAGATGCTTACGAGCAGTACTTC. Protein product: CSVEEGGGDAYEQYF.

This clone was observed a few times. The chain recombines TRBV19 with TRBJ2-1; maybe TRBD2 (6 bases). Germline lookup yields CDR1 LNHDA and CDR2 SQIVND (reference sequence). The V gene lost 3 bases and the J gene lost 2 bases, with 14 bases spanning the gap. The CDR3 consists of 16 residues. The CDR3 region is CASSIFGGMTYNEQFF. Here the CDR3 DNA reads TGTGCCAGTAGTATCTTTGGCGGGATGACCTACAATGAGCAGTTCTTC.

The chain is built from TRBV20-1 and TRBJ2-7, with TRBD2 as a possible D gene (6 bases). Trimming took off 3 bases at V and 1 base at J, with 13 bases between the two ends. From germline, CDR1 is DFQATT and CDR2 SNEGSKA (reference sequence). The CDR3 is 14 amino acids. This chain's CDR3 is CSASPRSGSYEQYF. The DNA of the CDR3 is TGCAGTGCTAGTCCTCGTAGCGGTTCCTACGAGCAGTACTTC.

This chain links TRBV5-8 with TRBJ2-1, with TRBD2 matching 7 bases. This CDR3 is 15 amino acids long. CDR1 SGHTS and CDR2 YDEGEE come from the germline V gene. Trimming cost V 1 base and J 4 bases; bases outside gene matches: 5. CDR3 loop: CASSLYGGSYNEQFF. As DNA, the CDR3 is TGTGCCAGCAGCTTGTATGGCGGGAGTTACAATGAGCAGTTCTTC.

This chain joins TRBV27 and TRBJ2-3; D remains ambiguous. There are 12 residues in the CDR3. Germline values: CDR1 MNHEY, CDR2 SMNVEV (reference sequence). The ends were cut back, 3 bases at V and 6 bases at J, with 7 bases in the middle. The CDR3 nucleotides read TGTGCCAGCAGTTTCCCTTCGGATACGCAGTATTTT. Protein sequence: CASSFPSDTQYF.

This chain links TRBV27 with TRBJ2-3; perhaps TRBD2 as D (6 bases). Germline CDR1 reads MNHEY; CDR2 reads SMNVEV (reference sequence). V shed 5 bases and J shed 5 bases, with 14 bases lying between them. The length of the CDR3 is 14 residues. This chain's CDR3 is CASSDGGVIDTQYF. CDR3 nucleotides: TGTGCCAGCAGTGATGGAGGGGTTATAGATACGCAGTATTTT.

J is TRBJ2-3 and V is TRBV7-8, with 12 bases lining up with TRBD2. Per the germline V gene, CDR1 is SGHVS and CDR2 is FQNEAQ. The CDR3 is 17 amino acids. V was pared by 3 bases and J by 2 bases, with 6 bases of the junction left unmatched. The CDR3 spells CASSFLAGGTITDTQYF. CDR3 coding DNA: TGTGCCAGCAGCTTCCTAGCGGGAGGGACGATCACAGATACGCAGTATTTT. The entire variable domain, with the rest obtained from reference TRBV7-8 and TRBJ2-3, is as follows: GAGVSQSPRYKVAKRGQDVALRCDPISGHVSLFWYQQALGQGPEFLTYFQNEAQLDKSGLPSDRFFAERPEGSVSTLKIQRTQQEDSAVYLCASSFLAGGTITDTQYFGPGTRLTVL.

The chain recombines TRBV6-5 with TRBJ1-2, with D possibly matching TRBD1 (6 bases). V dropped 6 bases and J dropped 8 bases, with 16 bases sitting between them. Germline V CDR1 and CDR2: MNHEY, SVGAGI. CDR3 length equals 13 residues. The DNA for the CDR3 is TGTGCCAGCAGAACCGGGACACCCGTCGGCTACACCTTC. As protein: CASRTGTPVGYTF.

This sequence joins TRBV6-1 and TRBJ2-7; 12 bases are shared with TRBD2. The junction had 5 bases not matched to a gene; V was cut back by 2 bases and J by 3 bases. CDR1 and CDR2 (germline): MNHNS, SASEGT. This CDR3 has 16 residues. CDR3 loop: CASSESLAGGFYEQYF. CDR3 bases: TGTGCCAGCAGTGAATCTCTAGCGGGAGGGTTCTACGAGCAGTACTTC.

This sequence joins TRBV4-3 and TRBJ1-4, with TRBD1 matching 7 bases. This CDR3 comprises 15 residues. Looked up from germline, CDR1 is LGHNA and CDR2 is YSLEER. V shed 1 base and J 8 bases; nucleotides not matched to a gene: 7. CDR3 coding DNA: TGCGCCAGCAGCCAAGTCACAGGGGCTTACGAAAAACTGTTTTTT. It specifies CASSQVTGAYEKLFF.

The CDR3 DNA follows: TGTGCCAGCAGCACCCGGACAGGGTTGGGAGAGACCCAGTACTTC. Translated, it gives CASSTRTGLGETQYF. This sequence joins TRBV7-9 and TRBJ2-5; TRBD1 matches 8 bases. Trimming took 5 bases from V and 4 from J; bases not matched to a gene: 9. The germline gives CDR1 SEHNR, CDR2 FQNEAQ (reference sequence). The CDR3 loop spans 15 amino acids. Looking up the rest from reference TRBV7-9 and TRBJ2-5 gives the full variable domain: DTGVSQNPRHKITKRGQNVTFRCDPISEHNRLYWYRQTLGQGPEFLTYFQNEAQLEKSRLLSDRFSAERPKGSFSTLEIQRTEQGDSAMYLCASSTRTGLGETQYFGPGTRLLVL.